This T cell receptor (beta chain) is from a study of a mutant IDH1 vaccine in newly diagnosed glioma. At the level of the study: Earlier care involved radiotherapy, temozolomide, or both, and the majority received both. General study findings and limits: Vaccine-induced responses were seen in approximately 93% of patients, spanning several MHC alleles.

Sample time point: baseline, week 1 (first vaccination visit). The treatment here: pre-vaccination baseline after standard-of-care therapy. Trimming took 3 bases from V and 9 from J, leaving 6 bases between them. This CDR3 is 11 amino acids long. CDR1 is SEHNR, CDR2 FQNEAQ, per germline (reference sequence). With regard to this clone: Its antigen is unidentified.

The method was immunoSEQ multiplex PCR; TCRdb's version includes in-frame clones alone and lacks a portion of them. Of around 64,000 clones listed, approximately 82% are singletons. This clonotype originated in a woman under 30 with glioma. Some clones in this sample may be carry-over from other donors' samples. Material: peripheral blood mononuclear cells (PBMCs), obtained from a glioma patient treated with radiotherapy, temozolomide or both. V usage is TRBV7-9 and J usage is TRBJ2-1; D is unresolved. CDR3 amino acids: CASSLGSEQFF. The CDR3 DNA sequence: TGTGCCAGCAGCTTGGGGTCTGAGCAGTTCTTC.